Sequencing of this T cell receptor (beta chain) was carried out in a study of T cell repertoires in cytomegalovirus infection. This CDR3 contains 15 residues. Germline lookup yields CDR1 SQVTM and CDR2 ANQGSEA. Trimming at V came to 6 bases and at J to 3 bases, leaving 10 bases not matched to a gene. TCRdb recomputed calls from the reads with MiXCR, one row per CDR3 protein. This sample has 130,000 or so distinct CDR3 sequences; about 6.1% occur once, and the top ten carry roughly 18%. Specimen: PBMCs. This rearrangement joins TRBV29-1 to TRBJ2-3, with 9 nucleotides matching TRBD2. This sequence originates from a human donor in good health (CMV status not recorded). Some clones in this sample may be carry-over from other donors' samples. CDR3 sequence: CSVGGSSGETDTQYF. The CDR3 coding sequence is TGCAGCGTCGGAGGATCTAGCGGGGAAACAGATACGCAGTATTTT.